The 26 T cell receptor beta chains below come from one sample, sequenced in a study of CD4 T cells in relation to SARS-CoV-2 and coronaviruses. The unexposed donors gave CD4+ T cells in about 2010-2019, prior to COVID-19. After roughly ten days of culture, CD4+ T cells were isolated. Sequenced by immunoSEQ multiplex PCR; TCRdb stores in-frame clones only, minus some. The sample carries 20,000 to 25,000 clones, around 70% recorded once. These receptors' targets are unknown. The sequenced material came from CD4+ T cells from PBMCs, cultured in vitro. The receptors originated from a human donor in good health.

The chain combines TRBV7-9 with TRBJ1-3; D ambiguous. The CDR3 sequence is 15 residues long. Germline V lookup: CDR1 SEHNR, CDR2 FQNEAQ (reference sequence). V was clipped by 11 bases and J by 0 bases, with 17 bases between them. The CDR3 DNA sequence: TGTGCCTACCAAAGCGACCGTGACTCTGGAAACACCATATATTTT. Translating it yields CAYQSDRDSGNTIYF.

The chain joins TRBV5-6 to TRBJ1-2, with D possibly matching TRBD1 (5 bases). Germline CDR1 and CDR2: SGHDT and YYEEEE. The V gene lost 0 bases and the J gene lost 0 bases, with 9 bases spanning the gap. This CDR3 has 15 residues. CDR3 protein: CASSLAGAPNYGYTF. The CDR3 DNA reads TGTGCCAGCAGCTTGGCCGGGGCTCCTAACTATGGCTACACCTTC.

This clone was observed a single time. The chain uses TRBV18 and TRBJ2-7; no clear D gene. Trimming cost V 3 bases and J 0 bases, with 6 bases left between them. This CDR3 spans 13 amino acids. Per the germline V gene, CDR1 is KGHSH and CDR2 is LQKENI. The CDR3 sequence: CASSPGISYEQYF. CDR3 nucleotide sequence: TGTGCCAGCTCACCGGGAATCTCCTACGAGCAGTACTTC.

The chain employs TRBV19 and TRBJ2-2; D is undetermined. Germline V lookup: CDR1 LNHDA, CDR2 SQIVND (reference sequence). Trimming left V 7 bases short and J 3 bases short, with 9 bases between. This CDR3 is 13 amino acids long. CDR3 amino acids: CASTLGYTGELFF. The CDR3 DNA is TGTGCCAGTACCCTGGGATACACCGGGGAGCTGTTTTTT.

The J gene is TRBJ2-1, the V gene TRBV6-2 or TRBV6-3; D gene uncertain. CDR1 MNHEY and CDR2 SVGEGT come from the germline V gene. This CDR3 contains 12 residues. The V end lost 2 bases, the J end lost 8 bases, and 7 bases lay between the germline ends. Here the CDR3 reads CASSYPSDEQFF. CDR3 DNA sequence: TGTGCCAGCAGTTACCCGTCTGATGAGCAGTTCTTC.

The rearrangement joins TRBV29-1 to TRBJ2-1; TRBD2 agrees at 13 bases. This CDR3 contains 15 residues. Losses at the gene ends were 6 bases for V and 6 bases for J; bases not matched to a gene: 8. Germline assignment: CDR1 SQVTM and CDR2 ANQGSEA. For the CDR3, the DNA is TGCAGCGTCTTACTAGCGGGGGGGTTACGCAATGAGCAGTTCTTC. Translation gives CSVLLAGGLRNEQFF.

This chain connects TRBV12-3 or TRBV12-4 to TRBJ2-3; no clear D. The length of the CDR3 is 13 residues. The V gene lost 1 base and the J gene lost 1 base, with 3 bases spanning the gap. CDR3 nucleotide sequence: TGTGCCAGCAGTTTAGAGGGCACAGATACGCAGTATTTT. This gives the protein CASSLEGTDTQYF.

V usage is TRBV18 and J usage is TRBJ2-7; 9 nucleotides line up with TRBD1. The CDR3 runs 12 residues. Looked up from germline, CDR1 is KGHSH and CDR2 is LQKENI. V trimming: 4 bases; J trimming: 5 bases; junction bases outside the gene matches: 0. CDR3 nucleotide sequence: TGTGCCAGCTCACGGGACAGGGACGAGCAGTACTTC. Protein product: CASSRDRDEQYF. Together with reference TRBV18 and TRBJ2-7, the CDR3 gives the full variable domain: NAGVMQNPRHLVRRRGQEARLRCSPMKGHSHVYWYRQLPEEGLKFMVYLQKENIIDESGMPKERFSAEFPKEGPSILRIQQVVRGDSAAYFCASSRDRDEQYFGPGTRLTVT.

This chain links TRBV7-2 with TRBJ1-6; the match to TRBD1 covers 9 bases. V lost 3 bases to trimming and J lost 4 bases; unmatched junction nucleotides: 1. The germline V gene encodes CDR1 SGHTA and CDR2 FQGNSA. The CDR3 extends over 15 amino acids. CDR3 DNA sequence: TGTGCCAGCAGCTTCGGGACAGGGTATAATTCACCCCTCCACTTT. Protein sequence: CASSFGTGYNSPLHF.

This clone was found a few times. The V and J genes are TRBV6-1 and TRBJ1-3, with TRBD1 as a possible D gene (5 bases). The CDR3 totals 16 residues. Trimming stripped 2 bases from V and 4 bases from J, with 15 bases between. Germline V gene data show CDR1 as MNHNS and CDR2 as SASEGT. Here the CDR3 reads CASSESWGLGGNTIYF. In DNA form, the CDR3 reads TGTGCCAGCAGTGAATCATGGGGCCTGGGGGGAAACACCATATATTTT.

This chain connects TRBV7-9 to TRBJ1-5; 9 bases fit TRBD1. The germline V gene encodes CDR1 SEHNR and CDR2 FQNEAQ (reference sequence). The CDR3 has 17 residues. Losses at the gene ends were 5 bases for V and 6 bases for J; bases not matched to a gene: 14. CDR3 region: CASSLSSGQGIGQPQHF. CDR3 sequence (DNA): TGTGCCAGCAGCCTAAGTTCGGGACAGGGTATCGGTCAGCCCCAGCATTTT.

The V gene is TRBV7-6, the J gene TRBJ1-2; TRBD1 agrees at 8 bases. The ends lost 2 bases at V and 10 bases at J; junction bases unmatched: 9. This CDR3 region has 14 residues. Germline V CDR1 and CDR2: SGHVS, FNYEAQ. The CDR3 DNA follows: TGTGCCAGCAGCTTACGCCCACAGGGGGAAGCCTACACCTTC. It encodes CASSLRPQGEAYTF. Supplemented by reference TRBV7-6 and TRBJ1-2, the full variable domain reads GAGVSQSPRYKVTKRGQDVALRCDPISGHVSLYWYRQALGQGPEFLTYFNYEAQQDKSGLPNDRFSAERPEGSISTLTIQRTEQRDSAMYRCASSLRPQGEAYTFGSGTRLTVV.

This clone appeared a few times. This rearrangement joins TRBV9 to TRBJ2-1; maybe TRBD2 (5 bases). V lost 4 bases, J lost 5 bases, and 10 bases lay in between. Germline CDR1 SGDLS, CDR2 YYNGEE. The CDR3 has 13 residues. The CDR3 DNA sequence: TGTGCCAGCAGCCCTTGGGGAGACAATGAGCAGTTCTTC. This encodes CASSPWGDNEQFF. Using reference TRBV9 and TRBJ2-1 for the parts outside the CDR3, the full variable domain is DSGVTQTPKHLITATGQRVTLRCSPRSGDLSVYWYQQSLDQGLQFLIQYYNGEERAKGNILERFSAQQFPDLHSELNLSSLELGDSALYFCASSPWGDNEQFFGPGTRLTVL.

The gene calls are TRBV6-2 or TRBV6-3 and TRBJ1-5; no clear D gene. V shed 0 bases and J shed 6 bases, with 18 bases lying between them. Germline V gives CDR1 MNHEY, CDR2 SVGEGT. CDR3 length: 17 amino acids. The CDR3 coding sequence is TGTGCCAGCAGTTACTCCACACCTAGAGCGGGAGGTCAGCCCCAGCATTTT. Residues: CASSYSTPRAGGQPQHF.

The CDR3 coding sequence is TGTGCCAGTAGCCCGACAGGGGTGGCGGGTTCACCCCTCCACTTT. Encoded protein: CASSPTGVAGSPLHF. V usage is TRBV19 and J usage is TRBJ1-6; 8 bases match TRBD1. J lost 9 bases, V lost 6 bases, and 10 bases had no gene match. CDR1 is LNHDA and CDR2 is SQIVND in the germline V gene (reference sequence). The CDR3 runs to 15 residues.

This chain uses TRBV15 with TRBJ1-5; D call uncertain. This CDR3 region has 14 residues. Looked up from germline, CDR1 is LNHNV and CDR2 is YYDKDF (reference sequence). The V end was cut by 5 bases, the J end by 5 bases, with 13 bases between. CDR3 bases: TGTGCCACCAGCGCCGTTCGGCTCGATCAGCCCCAGCATTTT. This sequence encodes CATSAVRLDQPQHF.

V gene TRBV29-1 combines with J gene TRBJ2-1; a weak D match, TRBD1 (6 bases). The germline V gene has CDR1 SQVTM and CDR2 ANQGSEA. The CDR3 is made up of 13 amino acids. V was clipped by 7 bases and J by 6 bases, with 16 bases between them. The CDR3 is CSGETGWGNEQFF. The CDR3 DNA reads as TGCAGCGGCGAGACAGGTTGGGGCAATGAGCAGTTCTTC.

A single count supports this clone. This sequence joins TRBV27 and TRBJ2-5; TRBD1 might be the D (6 bases). This CDR3 is 13 amino acids long. Germline CDR1 MNHEY, CDR2 SMNVEV (reference sequence). V was cut by 5 bases and J by 0 bases, with 7 bases left in between. The CDR3 here is CASSNRDQETQYF. DNA for the CDR3: TGTGCCAGCAGTAACAGGGACCAAGAGACCCAGTACTTC.

The chain is built from TRBV11-3 and TRBJ1-1; D is unclear. CDR3 length: 12 amino acids. V was trimmed by 2 bases and J by 7 bases, leaving 8 bases between them. The germline V gene encodes CDR1 SGHNT and CDR2 YENEEA. Written as DNA, the CDR3 is TGTGCCAGCAGCTTACACGGGGATGAAGCTTTCTTT. Protein: CASSLHGDEAFF.

The V call is TRBV19, the J call TRBJ2-1, with 7 positions matching TRBD2. This CDR3 is 13 amino acids long. Germline V gene lookup returns CDR1 LNHDA and CDR2 SQIVND (reference sequence). V was clipped by 2 bases and J by 10 bases; unmatched bases: 5. CDR3 in DNA: TGTGCCAGTAGTATAATATGGCGGGGGGAGCAGTTCTTC. This encodes CASSIIWRGEQFF. The complete variable domain, with remaining parts taken from reference TRBV19 and TRBJ2-1, reads DGGITQSPKYLFRKEGQNVTLSCEQNLNHDAMYWYRQDPGQGLRLIYYSQIVNDFQKGDIAEGYSVSREKKESFPLTVTSAQKNPTAFYLCASSIIWRGEQFFGPGTRLTVL.

The CDR3 loop is CAWSVSGNTIYF. DNA for the CDR3: TGTGCCTGGAGTGTAAGTGGAAACACCATATATTTT. The rearrangement uses TRBV30 and TRBJ1-3; D unresolved. The V gene lost 0 bases and the J gene lost 3 bases, with 3 bases spanning the gap. Germline V gene data show CDR1 as GTSNPN and CDR2 as SVGIG (reference sequence). The CDR3 is 12 amino acids.

J is TRBJ2-3 and V is TRBV18, with 12 bases matching TRBD2. The CDR3 extends over 17 amino acids. Germline lookup yields CDR1 KGHSH and CDR2 LQKENI. V lost 0 bases, J lost 5 bases, and 6 bases stayed unmatched. CDR3 nucleotide sequence: TGTGCCAGCTCACCACCAGCTAGCGGGGGGGCCGGAGATACGCAGTATTTT. Protein sequence: CASSPPASGGAGDTQYF.

The rearrangement uses TRBV19 and TRBJ1-5, with 9 nucleotides matching TRBD1. The CDR3 runs 16 residues. Trimming removed 5 bases from V and 4 bases from J; junction bases left unmatched: 9. Germline CDR1 LNHDA, CDR2 SQIVND (reference sequence). The CDR3 region has the DNA TGTGCCAGTAGTGTAACCGGGACAGGGTCTAATCAGCCCCAGCATTTT. Its translation is CASSVTGTGSNQPQHF.

The J gene is TRBJ2-1, the V gene TRBV10-1; D possibly uses TRBD1 or TRBD2 (6 bases each). Germline values: CDR1 WNHNN, CDR2 SYGVQD (reference sequence). This CDR3 region has 17 residues. The V end lost 2 bases, the J end lost 5 bases, and 19 bases lay between the germline ends. The CDR3 sequence is CASSEGGGPAGHNEQFF. In DNA, the CDR3 is TGCGCCAGCAGTGAGGGTGGGGGGCCGGCGGGGCACAATGAGCAGTTCTTC.

This clone appeared a few times. The V gene is TRBV7-9, the J gene TRBJ1-2; a possible D gene is TRBD1 (5 bases). V dropped 9 bases and J dropped 2 bases, with 19 bases sitting between them. Per germline, CDR1 SEHNR and CDR2 FQNEAQ (reference sequence). CDR3 length: 15 amino acids. Here the CDR3 reads CASGGSWAMNYGYTF. CDR3 coding DNA: TGTGCCAGTGGGGGGTCATGGGCTATGAACTATGGCTACACCTTC.

This clone was found once. The rearrangement uses TRBV15 and TRBJ2-1; 11 positions agree with TRBD1. The CDR3 length is 15 residues. Germline loops: CDR1 LNHNV, CDR2 YYDKDF (reference sequence). V shed 5 bases, J shed 5 bases, and the junction held 5 bases outside the gene matches. DNA of the CDR3: TGTGCCACCAGCGTAGGACAGGGGGCGAACAATGAGCAGTTCTTC. This encodes CATSVGQGANNEQFF.